A selection of T cell receptor beta chains follows, all from one sample in a study of T cell repertoires in cytomegalovirus infection. From the reads, TCRdb called clonotypes with MiXCR, one entry per CDR3 protein. The sample lists roughly 500,000 distinct CDR3 sequences; roughly 34% were seen once. No antigen is known for these receptors. The source was cultured PBMCs, collected from culture after CMV antigen stimulation. The source of these receptors is a human donor in good health (CMV status not recorded). Some clones in this sample may be carry-over from other donors' samples. The CDR3 runs from the conserved cysteine through the conserved F or W. The order of the fields is clone size, J gene, D gene, V gene, CDR3 DNA, CDR3 protein. D genes are given only for firm matches. Expanded clones are given a class, and other clones once, few, many or no size at all.

few,TRBJ2-3,TRBD1,TRBV7-3,TGTGCCAGCTCAAACAGGGGGCCCACAGATACGCAGTATTTT,CASSNRGPTDTQYF
few,TRBJ2-7,.,TRBV6-2/TRBV6-3,TGTGCCAGCAGTTACATGGCAAACTACGAGCAGTACTTC,CASSYMANYEQYF
.,TRBJ1-3,TRBD1,TRBV12-3/TRBV12-4,TGTGCCAGCAGGATAGGGACAGCCGGAAACACCATATATTTT,CASRIGTAGNTIYF
.,TRBJ2-5,TRBD1,TRBV14,TGTGCCAGCTCTACCCGGACAGGGGGATTTCAAGAGACCCAGTACTTC,CASSTRTGGFQETQYF
.,TRBJ2-3,.,TRBV5-8,TGTGCCAGCAGCTTGGCGCCGGCAGCAGATACGCAGTATTTT,CASSLAPAADTQYF
.,TRBJ2-3,.,TRBV12-5,TGTGCTATTTTCGACTTCACGAGCACAGATACGCAGTATTTT,CAIFDFTSTDTQYF
.,TRBJ1-1,.,TRBV7-6,TGTGCCAGCAGCCCAGACACCCAGAAGAACACTGAAGCTTTCTTT,CASSPDTQKNTEAFF
.,TRBJ1-2,.,TRBV19,TGTGCCAGTAGTATAAGATCTTCTAACTATGGCTACACCTTC,CASSIRSSNYGYTF
few,TRBJ2-2,TRBD1,TRBV2,TGTGCCAGCAGTGAAGCGACAGGGGCGAACACCGGGGAGCTGTTTTTT,CASSEATGANTGELFF
few,TRBJ2-1,.,TRBV29-1,TGCAGCGTTGAAGACAGGTTATCCTCCTACAATGAGCAGTTCTTC,CSVEDRLSSYNEQFF
.,TRBJ2-7,.,TRBV4-3,TGCGCCAGCAGCCAAGTTTACTACGCCTACGAGCAGTACTTC,CASSQVYYAYEQYF
.,TRBJ2-1,TRBD2,TRBV20-1,TGCAGTGCTAGTTTCCCTACTAGCGGGAGAGTTTGGGTTGAGCAGTTCTTC,CSASFPTSGRVWVEQFF
few,TRBJ1-2,.,TRBV19,TGTGCCAGTAGTATAGCACTTGGTGGGGGCGCGAACTATGGCTACACCTTC,CASSIALGGGANYGYTF
.,TRBJ2-6,.,TRBV5-1,TGCGCCAGCAGCTCCTGGACAGCCGACTCTGGGGCCAACGTCCTGACTTTC,CASSSWTADSGANVLTF
many,TRBJ2-1,TRBD2,TRBV28,TGTGCCAGCAGTTTATTCCCCGGACTAGGTAACAATGAGCAGTTCTTC,CASSLFPGLGNNEQFF
.,TRBJ2-1,.,TRBV7-9,TGTGCCAGCAGCCCTATAGGGGTGTGGGGGTCCGGTGAGCAGTTCTTC,CASSPIGVWGSGEQFF
.,TRBJ1-1,TRBD1,TRBV7-2,TGTGCCAGCAGCCCGAGGACAGGAGTGGGGCAAACTGAAGCTTTCTTT,CASSPRTGVGQTEAFF
.,TRBJ2-6,.,TRBV27,TGTGCCAGCAGTTTATCGCAGTGGGGGTCTGGGGCCAACGTCCTGACTTTC,CASSLSQWGSGANVLTF
few,TRBJ1-1,TRBD1,TRBV12-3/TRBV12-4,TGTGCCAGCAGCAAGAACAGGGGGCCGAACACTGAAGCTTTCTTT,CASSKNRGPNTEAFF
few,TRBJ2-1,.,TRBV11-2,TGTGCCAGCAGCTTAGAACTAGCCGTCAATGAGCAGTTCTTC,CASSLELAVNEQFF
.,TRBJ1-2,.,TRBV19,TGTGCCAGTTCCCGGGACGCGTCTAACTATGGCTACACCTTC,CASSRDASNYGYTF
few,TRBJ1-4,.,TRBV10-3,TGTGCCATCAGTGCAAGGGGCGGCAGCGACCATAATGAAAAACTGTTTTTT,CAISARGGSDHNEKLFF
.,TRBJ1-2,.,TRBV19,TGTGCCAGTAGTATAGAGACACTTAACTATGGCTACACCTTC,CASSIETLNYGYTF
.,TRBJ1-5,.,TRBV7-4,TGTGCCAGCAGCTCCCCGCCGGGAACTGTAGGGAATCAGCCCCAGCATTTT,CASSSPPGTVGNQPQHF
.,TRBJ1-3,.,TRBV12-3/TRBV12-4,TGTGCCAGCAGTTTGGTAGGGCTCTCTGGAAACACCATATATTTT,CASSLVGLSGNTIYF
few,TRBJ2-1,.,TRBV27,TGTGCCAGCAGTCCGCTAGGGAGTGAGCAGTTCTTC,CASSPLGSEQFF
many,TRBJ2-2,TRBD2,TRBV7-8,TGTGCCAGCAGCTTAACTAGCGGCACCGGGGAGCTGTTTTTT,CASSLTSGTGELFF
.,TRBJ2-2,.,TRBV27,TGTGCCAGCAGTAGGAGGGCCGGGGCCGGGGAGCTGTTTTTT,CASSRRAGAGELFF
.,TRBJ2-1,TRBD2,TRBV4-2,TGTGCCAGCAGCCAGCCGGGACTAGCGTCATCCGAGCAGTTCTTC,CASSQPGLASSEQFF
few,TRBJ2-5,TRBD1,TRBV7-2,TGTGCCAGCAGCTCACACAGGGGACAGACCCAGTACTTC,CASSSHRGQTQYF
few,TRBJ2-1,.,TRBV20-1,TGCAGTGCTCCTTATAGGGATTCCTCCTACAATGAGCAGTTCTTC,CSAPYRDSSYNEQFF
many,TRBJ1-5,.,TRBV12-3/TRBV12-4,TGTGCCAGCAGTTTCCAGGGTTTTGGTCAGCCCCAGCATTTT,CASSFQGFGQPQHF
few,TRBJ2-2,TRBD2,TRBV19,TGTGCCAGTAGTTCGCCTAGCGGGAGGGCCAGCACCGGGGAGCTGTTTTTT,CASSSPSGRASTGELFF
.,TRBJ2-7,TRBD2,TRBV4-3,TGCGCCAGCAGCCAGGGACTTAGCGGGAGTTACCACGAGCAGTACTTC,CASSQGLSGSYHEQYF
few,TRBJ2-7,TRBD1,TRBV7-2,TGTGCCAGCAGACTAACGGGGACAGGGGACGAGCAGTACTTC,CASRLTGTGDEQYF